Below, 30 T cell receptor beta chains from the same sample are listed, as sequenced in a study of shared clonotypes between healthy human individuals. Assay: immunoSEQ multiplex PCR; the TCRdb copy retains only in-frame clones and omits some. The sample carries under 2.5 million clones, roughly 90% recorded once. Sequenced sample: naive CD4+ T cells from PBMCs. The subset denotes: CD45RA+ positively selected. The receptors were gathered from a man aged 18 to 35 in good health. Some clones in this sample may be carry-over from other donors' samples.

The chain combines TRBV2 with TRBJ1-2, with a weak D call TRBD1 (6 bases). The V and J ends lost 6 bases and 7 bases respectively, with 12 bases between them. This CDR3 contains 12 residues. CDR1 and CDR2 from the germline V gene are SNHLY and FYNNEI. CDR3 nucleotide sequence: TGTGCCAGCAGCTCAGGGGAGGGTGGCTACACCTTC. It yields the protein CASSSGEGGYTF.

This chain joins TRBV28 and TRBJ1-2; D not certain. Germline values: CDR1 MDHEN, CDR2 SYDVKM. The CDR3 extends over 12 amino acids. V was shortened by 7 bases and J by 4 bases, with 10 bases between the two germline ends. The CDR3: CASTLAGYGYTF. The CDR3 DNA follows: TGTGCCAGCACCCTGGCGGGCTATGGCTACACCTTC.

The V call is TRBV5-1, the J call TRBJ2-3, with 7 bases identical to TRBD1. CDR1 is SGHRS, CDR2 YFSETQ, per germline. There are 16 residues in the CDR3. V shed 4 bases and J 0 bases; nucleotides not matched to a gene: 8. CDR3 protein: CASSKGTALSTDTQYF. The CDR3 DNA sequence: TGCGCCAGCAGCAAAGGGACAGCTCTTAGCACAGATACGCAGTATTTT.

The chain is built from TRBV6-4 and TRBJ2-1; D possibly corresponds to TRBD2 (6 bases). From germline, CDR1 is MRHNA and CDR2 SNTAGT. This CDR3 is 16 amino acids long. The V and J ends lost 4 bases and 1 base respectively, with 14 bases between them. This CDR3 reads CASSAQRAGSYNEQFF. The CDR3 bases are TGTGCCAGCAGTGCCCAAAGGGCGGGATCCTACAATGAGCAGTTCTTC.

The chain carries TRBV5-5 and TRBJ2-3; perhaps TRBD1 as D (5 bases). V shed 6 bases and J shed 1 base, with 18 bases lying between them. The CDR3 has 16 residues. Germline V gene sequence: CDR1 SGHKS, CDR2 YYEKEE (reference sequence). The DNA for the CDR3 is TGTGCCAGCAACCGTCGGAGCGTACAGGGCACAGATACGCAGTATTTT. Amino acids: CASNRRSVQGTDTQYF. Full variable domain (missing parts from reference TRBV5-5 and TRBJ2-3): DAGVTQSPTHLIKTRGQQVTLRCSPISGHKSVSWYQQVLGQGPQFIFQYYEKEERGRGNFPDRFSARQFPNYSSELNVNALLLGDSALYLCASNRRSVQGTDTQYFGPGTRLTVL.

The J gene is TRBJ1-3, the V gene TRBV7-2; D uncertain. The CDR3 is 14 amino acids. CDR1 SGHTA and CDR2 FQGNSA come from the germline V gene. Trimming took off 5 bases at V and 2 bases at J, with 10 bases between the two ends. The CDR3 is CASSQNRPGNTIYF. The CDR3 DNA follows: TGTGCCAGCAGCCAGAACCGACCTGGAAACACCATATATTTT.

This chain uses TRBV7-8 with TRBJ1-4; weak D call: TRBD1 (5 bases). V dropped 6 bases and J dropped 0 bases, with 17 bases sitting between them. CDR3 length: 17 residues. Germline lookup yields CDR1 SGHVS and CDR2 FQNEAQ. The CDR3 region has the DNA TGTGCCAGCAGAACCGGGACCCACTCGACAACTAATGAAAAACTGTTTTTT. The encoded protein is CASRTGTHSTTNEKLFF.

The J gene is TRBJ2-5, the V gene TRBV28; 8 bases match TRBD1. CDR1 is MDHEN and CDR2 is SYDVKM in the germline V gene. The CDR3 loop spans 19 amino acids. V lost 2 bases to trimming and J lost 5 bases; unmatched junction nucleotides: 19. The CDR3 protein is CASSLGGTDRAGISETQYF. The DNA for the CDR3 is TGTGCCAGCAGTTTAGGAGGAACGGACAGGGCCGGTATTTCGGAGACCCAGTACTTC.

This chain connects TRBV5-1 to TRBJ1-2; 7 nucleotides agree with TRBD1. Germline V gives CDR1 SGHRS, CDR2 YFSETQ. V gave up 3 bases and J gave up 10 bases; unmatched junction bases: 15. The CDR3 length is 15 residues. The CDR3 reads CASSSQTGTEEDYTF. CDR3 DNA: TGCGCCAGCAGCTCCCAGACAGGGACAGAAGAAGACTACACCTTC.

This sequence joins TRBV10-3 and TRBJ2-5; D call uncertain. The V end lost 6 bases, the J end lost 5 bases, and 13 bases lay between the germline ends. The CDR3 has 13 residues. The germline gives CDR1 ENHRY, CDR2 SYGVKD. The CDR3 protein is CAISGGLRETQYF. As DNA, the CDR3 is TGTGCCATCAGCGGTGGATTGCGGGAGACCCAGTACTTC.

This clone occurred a few times. The V and J genes are TRBV28 and TRBJ1-2; D perhaps matches TRBD1 (5 bases). Germline V gives CDR1 MDHEN, CDR2 SYDVKM. CDR3 length: 13 amino acids. The V end was cut by 6 bases, the J end by 8 bases, with 16 bases between. CDR3 nucleotide sequence: TGTGCCAGCAGGATCGCCCAGGGAGTGGGCTACACCTTC. This gives the protein CASRIAQGVGYTF.

The chain is built from TRBV21-1 and TRBJ2-1; the D call in the table, TRBD2, was not verified against the DNA. TRBV21-1 is an annotated pseudogene. This CDR3 region has 14 residues. The CDR3, as DNA: TGTGCCAGCACTGAAGGAGTTCAATGCAATGAGCAGTTCTTC. Translated: CASTEGVQCNEQFF.

The rearrangement links TRBV7-3 to TRBJ2-1, with 8 bases lining up with TRBD1. Germline values: CDR1 SGHTA, CDR2 FQGTGA. This CDR3 contains 16 residues. With 5 bases clipped from V and 10 bases from J, the junction kept 16 bases outside the gene matches. In DNA form, the CDR3 reads TGTGCCAGCAGCCCGAATGCAGGGGGCCGGTTAAACGAGCAGTTCTTC. This codes for CASSPNAGGRLNEQFF.

The chain employs TRBV11-2 and TRBJ2-7; D not resolved. Germline V gene sequence: CDR1 SGHAT, CDR2 FQNNGV. This CDR3 is built from 12 residues. V lost 5 bases and J lost 6, with 11 bases in between. The CDR3 DNA follows: TGTGCCAGCAGCGGTAACCGGGCCGAGCAGTACTTC. As protein: CASSGNRAEQYF.

As for this clone: Different DNA sequences within this sample yield the same CDR3. The J gene is TRBJ2-1, the V gene TRBV5-1; D not resolved. The CDR3 is made up of 14 amino acids. Germline lookup yields CDR1 SGHRS and CDR2 YFSETQ. V was clipped by 0 bases and J by 0 bases, with 4 bases between them. CDR3 protein: CASSLGSSYNEQFF. In DNA form, the CDR3 reads TGCGCCAGCAGCTTGGGAAGCTCCTACAATGAGCAGTTCTTC.

The rearrangement joins TRBV5-6 to TRBJ2-3; 7 nucleotides align to TRBD2. CDR1 and CDR2 (germline): SGHDT, YYEEEE. Trimming removed 5 bases from V and 4 bases from J; junction bases left unmatched: 7. The CDR3 contains 14 residues. The chain's CDR3 is CASSQGGSSDTQYF. As DNA, the CDR3 is TGTGCCAGCAGTCAGGGCGGGAGTTCAGATACGCAGTATTTT. Complete variable domain (other parts from reference TRBV5-6 and TRBJ2-3): DAGVTQSPTHLIKTRGQQVTLRCSPKSGHDTVSWYQQALGQGPQFIFQYYEEEERQRGNFPDRFSGHQFPNYSSELNVNALLLGDSALYLCASSQGGSSDTQYFGPGTRLTVL.

As to this clone: The same CDR3 arises from other DNA sequences in this sample as well. The chain combines TRBV18 with TRBJ2-1; maybe TRBD2 (6 bases). The length of the CDR3 is 15 residues. V was clipped by 6 bases and J by 0 bases, with 12 bases between them. Per the germline V gene, CDR1 is KGHSH and CDR2 is LQKENI. The CDR3 reads CASSPGLSSYNEQFF. The CDR3 bases are TGTGCCAGCTCCCCGGGACTCAGCTCCTACAATGAGCAGTTCTTC.

The chain combines TRBV6-5 with TRBJ1-1, with 7 bases lining up with TRBD1. CDR3 length equals 13 residues. Germline CDR1 reads MNHEY; CDR2 reads SVGAGI. V lost 5 bases to trimming and J lost 11 bases; unmatched junction nucleotides: 11. The CDR3 DNA reads TGTGCCAGCAGTCTCCTGGGGGACAGAGGGGCTTTCTTT. Protein product: CASSLLGDRGAFF.

V gene TRBV7-9 combines with J gene TRBJ2-5, with D perhaps matching TRBD1 (6 bases). Trimming removed 1 base at V and 4 bases at J, with 10 bases between. The CDR3 loop spans 14 amino acids. CDR1 and CDR2 (germline): SEHNR, FQNEAQ (reference sequence). CDR3 protein: CASSLGGTPETQYF. In DNA, the CDR3 is TGTGCCAGCAGCTTAGGTGGGACACCAGAGACCCAGTACTTC.

CDR3 DNA: TGCGCCAGCAGCGACGACAGGGGAGAAGAGACCCAGTACTTC. Amino acid sequence: CASSDDRGEETQYF. The chain joins TRBV5-1 to TRBJ2-5; TRBD1 aligns across 8 bases. After removal of 4 bases from V and 3 bases from J, the junction contained 5 bases not matched to a gene. The CDR3 is made up of 14 amino acids. The V gene's germline CDR1 is SGHRS and CDR2 YFSETQ.

This clone was detected only a few times. V gene TRBV29-1 combines with J gene TRBJ1-1; D perhaps matches TRBD1 (5 bases). V shed 6 bases and J shed 9 bases, with 14 bases lying between them. Per the germline V gene, CDR1 is SQVTM and CDR2 is ANQGSEA. CDR3 length equals 11 residues. In DNA, the CDR3 is TGCAGCGTCCTAGGAGGGGCCAAAGCTTTCTTT. Translation gives CSVLGGAKAFF.

The gene calls are TRBV2 and TRBJ2-7; 10 bases agree with TRBD2. The junction had 20 bases not matched to a gene; V was cut back by 8 bases and J by 4 bases. The germline CDR1 and CDR2 sequences are SNHLY and FYNNEI. This CDR3 contains 18 residues. The CDR3, as DNA: TGTGCCAGCGTCCGGCAGGGGTGGGCTAGCGGGAGAGGGTACGAGCAGTACTTC. Encoded protein: CASVRQGWASGRGYEQYF.

The gene calls are TRBV28 and TRBJ1-2; weak D call: TRBD1 (5 bases). The germline CDR1 and CDR2 sequences are MDHEN and SYDVKM. The V gene lost 11 bases and the J gene lost 6 bases, with 16 bases spanning the gap. This CDR3 spans 12 amino acids. The CDR3 nucleotides read TGTGCCTCCTCCGGGGGGTGGGATGGCTACACCTTC. Translating gives CASSGGWDGYTF.

V and J are TRBV27 and TRBJ2-3; 10 bases fit TRBD2. This CDR3 is 17 amino acids long. Germline CDR1 reads MNHEY; CDR2 reads SMNVEV (reference sequence). The V and J ends lost 4 bases and 2 bases, in that order; junction bases with no gene match: 9. The CDR3 loop is CASSWQVLAGYTDTQYF. The CDR3, as DNA: TGTGCCAGCAGTTGGCAAGTACTAGCGGGGTACACAGATACGCAGTATTTT.

The chain recombines TRBV5-1 with TRBJ2-7; the match to TRBD2 covers 8 bases. After removal of 3 bases from V and 4 bases from J, the junction contained 12 bases not matched to a gene. Germline V gene sequence: CDR1 SGHRS, CDR2 YFSETQ. The CDR3 sequence is 16 residues long. The CDR3 region is CASSSGGSGIVYEQYF. The CDR3 DNA follows: TGCGCCAGCAGCTCGGGGGGGAGCGGGATAGTGTACGAGCAGTACTTC.

With respect to this clone: The same CDR3 arises from other DNA sequences in this sample as well. The chain recombines TRBV5-1 with TRBJ2-1; D might be TRBD2 (5 bases). This CDR3 has 16 residues. Germline-derived CDR1 and CDR2 are SGHRS and YFSETQ. V lost 2 bases to trimming and J lost 0 bases, with 12 bases between them. In DNA, the CDR3 is TGCGCCAGCAGCTTTCTAGGGAGTACCTCCTACAATGAGCAGTTCTTC. Encoded protein: CASSFLGSTSYNEQFF.

V gene TRBV7-8 combines with J gene TRBJ1-2; D unclear. The CDR3 is 13 amino acids. Germline V lookup: CDR1 SGHVS, CDR2 FQNEAQ. The ends were cut back, 6 bases at V and 6 bases at J, with 14 bases in the middle. The CDR3 sequence: CASREVGRDGYTF. Here the CDR3 DNA reads TGTGCCAGCAGGGAGGTCGGACGAGATGGCTACACCTTC. The whole variable domain, filled in from reference TRBV7-8 and TRBJ1-2, reads GAGVSQSPRYKVAKRGQDVALRCDPISGHVSLFWYQQALGQGPEFLTYFQNEAQLDKSGLPSDRFFAERPEGSVSTLKIQRTQQEDSAVYLCASREVGRDGYTFGSGTRLTVV.

V and J are TRBV4-1 and TRBJ1-1, with D possibly being TRBD1 (5 bases). The V and J ends lost 3 bases and 4 bases respectively, with 12 bases between them. The CDR3 sequence is 14 residues long. Looked up from germline, CDR1 is MGHRA and CDR2 is YSYEKL. The CDR3 loop is CASSHPGGGTEAFF. The CDR3 nucleotides are TGCGCCAGCAGCCATCCGGGGGGGGGCACTGAAGCTTTCTTT.

J is TRBJ2-2 and V is TRBV7-3; D unclear. The CDR3 is 14 amino acids. Germline CDR1 SGHTA, CDR2 FQGTGA. V dropped 4 bases and J dropped 1 base, with 7 bases sitting between them. This chain's CDR3 is CASSSGRNTGELFF. CDR3 bases: TGTGCCAGCAGCTCCGGACGGAACACCGGGGAGCTGTTTTTT.

The V and J genes are TRBV4-1 and TRBJ2-2, with 9 bases identical to TRBD2. The CDR3 totals 17 residues. J gave up 5 bases and V 4 bases, and 11 bases lay outside the gene matches. Germline V lookup: CDR1 MGHRA, CDR2 YSYEKL. CDR3 amino acids: CASSLGIAGVRTGELFF. CDR3 coding DNA: TGCGCCAGCAGCCTAGGCATAGCGGGAGTTCGGACCGGGGAGCTGTTTTTT.